This passage covers 30 T cell receptor beta chains from one sample sequenced in a study of shared clonotypes between healthy human individuals (dated by TCRdb to 2020 to 2022). The library was made by the immunoSEQ multiplex PCR assay. Sourced from immuneACCESS, this table was stored by TCRdb with only in-frame sequences that have V and J called. A share of the clones is absent; for the studies checked, an unresolved V gene accounts for under half, and the remainder has no known explanation. Within this sample are about 1 million clones, with 75% to 85% of them counted one time only. The ten largest clones take up approximately 0.5% of the sample. Material for sequencing was memory CD4+ T cells from PBMCs. The cell subset or site label corresponds to: CD45RA-negative fraction. These receptors were obtained from a man aged 18 to 30 in good health. Some clones in this sample may be carry-over from other donors' samples.

This clone was found once. The chain uses TRBV2 and TRBJ1-1; D is perhaps TRBD1 (6 bases). CDR1 and CDR2 from the germline V gene are SNHLY and FYNNEI. This CDR3 comprises 12 residues. V gave up 9 bases and J gave up 13 bases, with 21 bases separating them. This CDR3 is CASGKGWEGGFF. The CDR3 nucleotides are TGTGCCAGTGGGAAGGGGTGGGAAGGGGGTTTCTTT.

The rearrangement links TRBV28 to TRBJ1-3; D unresolved. Germline V gene sequence: CDR1 MDHEN, CDR2 SYDVKM. The CDR3 spans 14 residues. Between the trimmed V and J ends, which lost 3 bases and 9 bases, there was a span of 15 bases. The CDR3 region has the DNA TGTGCCAGCAGTTTTGCTCCGGGAGTCGCCACCATATATTTT. Its translation is CASSFAPGVATIYF.

The J gene is TRBJ2-2, the V gene TRBV28; maybe TRBD2 (5 bases). V was shortened by 6 bases and J by 5 bases, with 22 bases between the two germline ends. The CDR3 has 17 residues. Germline-derived CDR1 and CDR2 are MDHEN and SYDVKM. This CDR3 is CASSSPGSYGPTGELFF. In nucleotides, the CDR3 is TGTGCCAGCAGCTCCCCGGGATCGTATGGTCCTACCGGGGAGCTGTTTTTT.

Of note for this clone: Other nucleotide sequences from this sample produce the same CDR3. V usage is TRBV28 and J usage is TRBJ2-7; possibly TRBD1 for D (6 bases). The CDR3 runs to 11 residues. Trimming left V 6 bases short and J 4 bases short, with 7 bases between. Germline lookup yields CDR1 MDHEN and CDR2 SYDVKM. DNA for the CDR3: TGTGCCAGCAGCAGGGGTTACGAGCAGTACTTC. This translates into CASSRGYEQYF.

The table lists this clone with a few counts. The chain combines TRBV5-1 with TRBJ2-7, with 9 bases aligning to TRBD2. In germline, CDR1 is SGHRS, CDR2 YFSETQ. The CDR3 is 20 amino acids. Unmatched junction bases numbered 20, after V lost 4 bases and J lost 0 bases. In DNA, the CDR3 is TGCGCCAGCAGCCCCGAACCAGCGGGGGGCTTAAGAGTAGTCTCCTACGAGCAGTACTTC. Its translation: CASSPEPAGGLRVVSYEQYF.

This clone was counted once. This chain uses TRBV5-1 with TRBJ2-2; 7 positions match TRBD1. Looked up from germline, CDR1 is SGHRS and CDR2 is YFSETQ. The V segment lost 2 bases and the J segment 7 bases; nucleotides outside the gene matches: 8. The CDR3 covers 15 residues. CDR3 protein: CASSLGQAGNGELFF. The CDR3 DNA sequence: TGCGCCAGCAGCTTAGGACAGGCCGGCAACGGGGAGCTGTTTTTT.

This chain links TRBV5-1 with TRBJ2-3; 10 nucleotides line up with TRBD1. The V gene's germline CDR1 is SGHRS and CDR2 YFSETQ. The V gene end was trimmed by 1 base and the J gene end by 1 base; junction bases not matched to a gene: 3. This CDR3 spans 16 amino acids. CDR3 nucleotide sequence: TGCGCCAGCAGCTTGAGAGACAGGGGGCGCACAGATACGCAGTATTTT. Its protein is CASSLRDRGRTDTQYF.

Turning to this clone: The sample holds other DNA sequences that translate to the same CDR3. The gene calls are TRBV5-1 and TRBJ2-2, with 7 bases identical to TRBD1. The germline CDR1 and CDR2 sequences are SGHRS and YFSETQ. V was pared by 0 bases and J by 1 base, with 0 bases of the junction left unmatched. The length of the CDR3 is 15 residues. The CDR3, as DNA: TGCGCCAGCAGCTTGGGACAGGGGAACACCGGGGAGCTGTTTTTT. Translated, it gives CASSLGQGNTGELFF.

This clone appeared once. The rearrangement joins TRBV2 to TRBJ2-5; no definite D call. The germline V gene encodes CDR1 SNHLY and CDR2 FYNNEI. The CDR3 is made up of 13 amino acids. V gave up 4 bases and J gave up 0 bases, with 6 bases separating them. CDR3 region: CASSGTNQETQYF. The CDR3, as DNA: TGTGCCAGCAGTGGGACCAACCAAGAGACCCAGTACTTC.

This chain connects TRBV2 to TRBJ2-1; tentative D call: TRBD2 (6 bases). The CDR3 extends over 17 amino acids. V shed 9 bases and J shed 0 bases, with 21 bases lying between them. Germline CDR1 SNHLY, CDR2 FYNNEI. The CDR3 region has the DNA TGTGCCAGAGATCCCGGGACTGCCCAGGACTCCTACAATGAGCAGTTCTTC. It encodes CARDPGTAQDSYNEQFF.

The table lists this clone with a count of one. The V gene is TRBV7-3, the J gene TRBJ1-1, with 7 bases fitting TRBD1. Germline assignment: CDR1 SGHTA and CDR2 FQGTGA. V dropped 6 bases and J dropped 5; count of bases not matched to a gene: 6. CDR3 size: 13 residues. The chain's CDR3 is CASRQNRGTEAFF. CDR3 DNA sequence: TGTGCCAGCAGGCAGAACAGGGGAACTGAAGCTTTCTTT.

The gene calls are TRBV28 and TRBJ2-7; possibly TRBD2 for D (6 bases). The CDR3 is 17 residues long. Trimming took off 0 bases at V and 2 bases at J, with 17 bases between the two ends. CDR1 and CDR2 from the germline V gene are MDHEN and SYDVKM. In nucleotides, the CDR3 is TGTGCCAGCAGTTTATGGTCGGGTAGCGGTACCCCCTACGAGCAGTACTTC. Translated: CASSLWSGSGTPYEQYF.

CDR3: CASSLTRDTIYF. DNA for the CDR3: TGTGCCAGCAGCCTTACGAGAGACACCATATATTTT. This chain uses TRBV7-9 with TRBJ1-3; D unclear. The V end was cut by 5 bases, the J end by 8 bases, with 10 bases between. Germline CDR1 reads SEHNR; CDR2 reads FQNEAQ (reference sequence). The CDR3 runs 12 residues. The full variable domain, in which reference TRBV7-9 and TRBJ1-3 provide the parts outside the CDR3, is DTGVSQNPRHKITKRGQNVTFRCDPISEHNRLYWYRQTLGQGPEFLTYFQNEAQLEKSRLLSDRFSAERPKGSFSTLEIQRTEQGDSAMYLCASSLTRDTIYFGEGSWLTVV.

The chain joins TRBV2 to TRBJ1-1, with 7 bases aligning to TRBD1. Germline V gives CDR1 SNHLY, CDR2 FYNNEI. The V segment lost 6 bases and the J segment 1 base; nucleotides outside the gene matches: 5. The CDR3 runs to 14 residues. The CDR3 coding sequence is TGTGCCAGCAGGTTCACAGGGGCGAACACTGAAGCTTTCTTT. It yields the protein CASRFTGANTEAFF.

The chain combines TRBV18 with TRBJ1-2; 10 nucleotides line up with TRBD1. The CDR3 is 15 residues long. J gave up 4 bases and V 3 bases, and 5 bases lay outside the gene matches. CDR1 KGHSH and CDR2 LQKENI come from the germline V gene. DNA for the CDR3: TGTGCCAGCTCACCCGGGACAGGGGAGCCCTATGGCTACACCTTC. This translates into CASSPGTGEPYGYTF. The full variable domain, rest sourced from reference TRBV18 and TRBJ1-2, is NAGVMQNPRHLVRRRGQEARLRCSPMKGHSHVYWYRQLPEEGLKFMVYLQKENIIDESGMPKERFSAEFPKEGPSILRIQQVVRGDSAAYFCASSPGTGEPYGYTFGSGTRLTVV.

This clone was counted only a few times. The chain carries TRBV19 and TRBJ2-5, with D hard to call. Germline assignment: CDR1 LNHDA and CDR2 SQIVND (reference sequence). The CDR3 has 15 residues. The V end was cut by 2 bases, the J end by 7 bases, with 17 bases between. CDR3 residues: CASSITLQSSGTQYF. DNA for the CDR3: TGTGCCAGTAGTATAACCCTTCAGTCCTCGGGGACCCAGTACTTC. The variable domain in full, completed from reference TRBV19 and TRBJ2-5, reads DGGITQSPKYLFRKEGQNVTLSCEQNLNHDAMYWYRQDPGQGLRLIYYSQIVNDFQKGDIAEGYSVSREKKESFPLTVTSAQKNPTAFYLCASSITLQSSGTQYFGPGTRLLVL.

The V and J genes are TRBV7-6 and TRBJ2-6; D might be TRBD1 (5 bases). Trimming pared 5 bases from V and 1 base from J, leaving 6 bases between. The CDR3 runs 14 residues. Germline-derived CDR1 and CDR2 are SGHVS and FNYEAQ. CDR3 DNA: TGTGCCAGCAGCACAGGATCTGGGGCCAACGTCCTGACTTTC. Its protein is CASSTGSGANVLTF.

This clone has a single count. The CDR3 here is CASSFAGRNTGELFF. The CDR3 bases are TGTGCCAGCAGTTTCGCAGGGCGGAACACCGGGGAGCTGTTTTTT. The chain uses TRBV28 and TRBJ2-2; perhaps TRBD1 as D (5 bases). The germline CDR1 and CDR2 sequences are MDHEN and SYDVKM. The V and J ends lost 3 bases and 1 base respectively, with 9 bases between them. This CDR3 contains 15 residues.

The chain is built from TRBV5-1 and TRBJ2-5, with D possibly being TRBD1 or TRBD2 (5 bases each). CDR1 and CDR2 (germline): SGHRS, YFSETQ. The CDR3 is made up of 15 amino acids. V dropped 4 bases and J dropped 1 base, with 14 bases sitting between them. The CDR3 here is CASSPTGASQETQYF. The CDR3 bases are TGCGCCAGCAGCCCTACCGGGGCTAGCCAAGAGACCCAGTACTTC. Full variable domain (rest looked up from reference TRBV5-1 and TRBJ2-5): KAGVTQTPRYLIKTRGQQVTLSCSPISGHRSVSWYQQTPGQGLQFLFEYFSETQRNKGNFPGRFSGRQFSNSRSEMNVSTLELGDSALYLCASSPTGASQETQYFGPGTRLLVL.

This clone was counted once. This chain uses TRBV29-1 with TRBJ2-5; 8 positions agree with TRBD2. Germline lookup yields CDR1 SQVTM and CDR2 ANQGSEA. The CDR3 runs 16 residues. Trimming removed 4 bases from V and 2 bases from J; junction bases left unmatched: 12. CDR3 in DNA: TGCAGCGTTGGGGTAATAGCGGGGACTCCTCAAGAGACCCAGTACTTC. It yields the protein CSVGVIAGTPQETQYF.

The chain combines TRBV14 with TRBJ2-1; 9 nucleotides agree with TRBD2. J gave up 0 bases and V 5 bases, and 14 bases lay outside the gene matches. This CDR3 comprises 19 residues. Germline V lookup: CDR1 SGHDN, CDR2 FVKESK. CDR3 residues: CASSSRGSGRMSSYNEQFF. The DNA of the CDR3 is TGTGCCAGCAGCTCCCGGGGTAGCGGGAGAATGAGCTCCTACAATGAGCAGTTCTTC.

To note about this clone: Since a much larger clone is just one base distant, this may be a read error. V gene TRBV9 combines with J gene TRBJ2-1; 8 nucleotides align to TRBD2. The V gene's germline CDR1 is SGDLS and CDR2 YYNGEE. CDR3 length: 15 amino acids. J lost 3 bases, V lost 4 bases, and 6 bases had no gene match. The CDR3 reads CASSLGLAGYNEQFF. In nucleotides, the CDR3 is TGTGCCAGCAGCTTAGGGCTAGCGGGCTACAATGAGCAGTTCTTC.

The chain recombines TRBV7-2 with TRBJ2-7, with 12 nucleotides matching TRBD2. J gave up 5 bases and V 3 bases, and 5 bases lay outside the gene matches. Germline CDR1 SGHTA, CDR2 FQGNSA. This CDR3 has 15 residues. CDR3 bases: TGTGCCAGCAGCTTGGTGGCTAGCGGGAGGGACGAGCAGTACTTC. As protein: CASSLVASGRDEQYF.

This clone appeared a few times. This chain connects TRBV6-6 to TRBJ1-3; D is perhaps TRBD1 (5 bases). V was clipped by 5 bases and J by 4 bases, with 12 bases between them. Germline CDR1 MNHNY, CDR2 SVGAGI (reference sequence). CDR3 length: 14 residues. CDR3 residues: CASSPGTSGNTIYF. CDR3 coding DNA: TGTGCCAGCAGTCCGGGGACCTCAGGAAACACCATATATTTT.

V usage is TRBV4-1 and J usage is TRBJ2-1; D remains unclear. Trimming shortened V by 7 bases and J by 1 base, and 17 bases separated the two germline ends. The CDR3 has 16 amino acids. Germline assignment: CDR1 MGHRA and CDR2 YSYEKL. The CDR3 DNA sequence: TGCGCCAGCACCTTAGATGACTTAGGGTCCTACAATGAGCAGTTCTTC. Translating it yields CASTLDDLGSYNEQFF.

V gene TRBV18 combines with J gene TRBJ1-5; 12 nucleotides match TRBD1. The CDR3 runs 15 residues. The J segment lost 6 bases and the V segment lost 3 bases, leaving 3 bases of the junction unmatched. Germline V gene sequence: CDR1 KGHSH, CDR2 LQKENI. DNA for the CDR3: TGTGCCAGCTCACCTGCGGGACAGGGGGCTCAGCCCCAGCATTTT. Translated, it gives CASSPAGQGAQPQHF. The whole variable domain, remainder taken from reference TRBV18 and TRBJ1-5, is NAGVMQNPRHLVRRRGQEARLRCSPMKGHSHVYWYRQLPEEGLKFMVYLQKENIIDESGMPKERFSAEFPKEGPSILRIQQVVRGDSAAYFCASSPAGQGAQPQHFGDGTRLSIL.

The chain links TRBV2 to TRBJ2-7, with D possibly being TRBD2 (6 bases). Germline V lookup: CDR1 SNHLY, CDR2 FYNNEI. The CDR3 sequence is 15 residues long. Trimming removed 5 bases from V and 1 base from J, with 15 bases in between. The DNA of the CDR3 is TGTGCCAGCAGTTTACCGGGACTTGATTCCTACGAGCAGTACTTC. It translates to CASSLPGLDSYEQYF.

The V call is TRBV19, the J call TRBJ2-3, with TRBD2 as a possible D gene (6 bases). The germline V gene encodes CDR1 LNHDA and CDR2 SQIVND (reference sequence). The CDR3 is made up of 15 amino acids. The germline V and J ends were trimmed by 5 bases and 5 bases, with 17 bases remaining between them. The CDR3 here is CASSGVAAALDTQYF. Here the CDR3 DNA reads TGTGCCAGTAGTGGGGTAGCGGCCGCATTAGATACGCAGTATTTT.

V usage is TRBV5-8 and J usage is TRBJ2-6, with no clear D. Germline-derived CDR1 and CDR2 are SGHTS and YDEGEE. The V gene lost 0 bases and the J gene lost 0 bases, with 7 bases spanning the gap. This CDR3 comprises 16 residues. CDR3 nucleotide sequence: TGTGCCAGCAGCTTGGCGACGGTCTCTGGGGCCAACGTCCTGACTTTC. It specifies CASSLATVSGANVLTF.

The chain links TRBV7-2 to TRBJ1-2; D is possibly TRBD1 (5 bases). CDR3 size: 15 residues. Between the trimmed V and J ends, which lost 5 bases and 4 bases, there was a span of 17 bases. The germline V gene has CDR1 SGHTA and CDR2 FQGNSA. The CDR3 nucleotides read TGTGCCAGCAGCCCAGAGGTCTCGAGGGGCTATGGCTACACCTTC. This sequence encodes CASSPEVSRGYGYTF.